This T cell receptor (beta chain) was recovered during a study of early T cells in non-severe SARS-CoV-2 infection. Background on the study: From unsorted whole blood, bulk RNA was sequenced, and the chains remained unpaired.

Individual cDNA molecules were tagged with unique molecular identifiers. TCRdb itself ran the 5' RACE reads through MiXCR, one entry per CDR3 protein. The sample has about 30,000 distinct CDR3 sequences, 6.6% seen once. CDR3 length equals 16 residues. Per the germline V gene, CDR1 is MNHEY and CDR2 is SVGEGT. The J segment lost 2 bases and the V segment lost 0 bases, leaving 7 bases of the junction unmatched. The TCR comes from an adult who was a healthcare worker with PCR-confirmed SARS-CoV-2 infection or an uninfected control (not recorded which). The rearrangement uses TRBV6-2 or TRBV6-3 and TRBJ2-7, with 7 bases matching TRBD2. Sequenced sample: whole blood. CDR3 in DNA: TGTGCCAGCAGTTACTCGATACAGCGGGGTACCTACGAGCAGTACTTC. Residues: CASSYSIQRGTYEQYF.